This T cell receptor (beta chain) was sequenced in a study of T cells after yellow fever vaccination. Across the study: Any fraction with a low cell number was prepared using SMART-Seq v4 Ultra Low Input.

MiXCR was run by TCRdb on the 5' RACE reads, yielding one entry per CDR3 protein. The table records 250,000 to 300,000 distinct CDR3 sequences, roughly 5.2% of them present only once. In germline, CDR1 is MNHEY, CDR2 SVGAGI. The CDR3 totals 14 residues. Trimming took 4 bases from V and 5 from J, leaving 11 bases between them. This receptor was taken from a man between 18 and 35 years old who received the YFV17D yellow fever vaccine. The rearrangement uses TRBV6-5 and TRBJ1-4; D possibly corresponds to TRBD1 (6 bases). The specimen was CD4+ T cells sorted from PBMCs, collected on the day of the yellow fever booster vaccination. DNA for the CDR3: TGTGCCAGCAGTTTCTCAGGGGTGAATGAAAAACTGTTTTTT. Translation gives CASSFSGVNEKLFF.